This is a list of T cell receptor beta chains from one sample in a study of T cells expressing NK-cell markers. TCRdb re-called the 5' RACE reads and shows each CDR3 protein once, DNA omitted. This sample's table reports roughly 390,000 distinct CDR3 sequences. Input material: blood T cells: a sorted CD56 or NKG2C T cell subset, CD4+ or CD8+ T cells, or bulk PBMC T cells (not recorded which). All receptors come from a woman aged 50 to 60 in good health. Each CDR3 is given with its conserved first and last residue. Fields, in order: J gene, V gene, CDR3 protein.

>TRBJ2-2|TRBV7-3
CASRGTSSPGELFF
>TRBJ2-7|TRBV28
CASRDLGLGLGEQYF
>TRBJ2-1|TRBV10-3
CATLREVTYNEQFF
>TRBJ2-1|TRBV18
CASSPLAEGNEQFF
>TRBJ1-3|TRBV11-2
CASSPRGGGNTIYF
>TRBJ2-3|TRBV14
CASSLQQSSGRNTQYF
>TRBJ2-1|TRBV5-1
CASSFGRGLSGTKAYNEQFF
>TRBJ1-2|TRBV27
CASRPLGGDGYTF
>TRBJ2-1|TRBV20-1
CSAVTSGSYDEQFF
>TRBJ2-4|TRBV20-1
CSAMGGGNIQYF
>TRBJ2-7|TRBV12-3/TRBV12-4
CASRKQGAPYEQYF
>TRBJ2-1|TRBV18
CASKDSSYNEQFF
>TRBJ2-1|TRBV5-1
CASSPGEKSSYNEQFF
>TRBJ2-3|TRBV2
CASSEEGGAPFTDTQYF
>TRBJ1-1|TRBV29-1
CSVEMGAEAFF
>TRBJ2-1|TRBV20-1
CSARRGGGGFSLEQFF
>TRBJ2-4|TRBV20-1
CSAAQSGRGIAKNIQYF
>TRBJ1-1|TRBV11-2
CASSLIGTGGEAFF
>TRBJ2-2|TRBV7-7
CASSRVEDMNTGELFF
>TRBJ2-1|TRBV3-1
CASSQTRQGRNEQFF
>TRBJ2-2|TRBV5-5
CASSLAELAGVGVGELFF
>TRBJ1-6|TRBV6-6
CASNQGSSYNSPLHF
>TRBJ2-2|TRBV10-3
CAITGGAGELFF
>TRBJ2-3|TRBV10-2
CASSESGYTDTQYF
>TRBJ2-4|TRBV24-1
CATSDFRGGMEDIQYF
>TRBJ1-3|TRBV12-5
CASGGLSSGNTIYF
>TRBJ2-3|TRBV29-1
CSVVRTSTDTQYF
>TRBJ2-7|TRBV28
CASSPVAGMSSYEQYF
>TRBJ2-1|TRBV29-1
CTISRYSFSYNEQFF
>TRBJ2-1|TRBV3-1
CASSPDSGTYNEQFF
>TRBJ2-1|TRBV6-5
CASSLSGRGVYEQFF
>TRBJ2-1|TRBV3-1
CASSPRLASYNEQFF
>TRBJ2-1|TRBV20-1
CSASRPNNEQFF
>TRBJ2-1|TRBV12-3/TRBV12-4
CASSRIAGHEQFF
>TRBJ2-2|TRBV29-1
CSVEIEPGELFF
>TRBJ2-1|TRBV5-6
CASRGSTYNEQFF
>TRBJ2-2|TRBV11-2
CASSLLTGGRANTGELFF
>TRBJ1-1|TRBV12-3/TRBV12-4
CASSPGTGPVTEAFF
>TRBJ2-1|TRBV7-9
CASSLVRDYDEQFF
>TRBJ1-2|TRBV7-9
CASSDSRGTAYGYTF
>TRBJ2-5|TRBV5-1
CASSFVQYGETQYF
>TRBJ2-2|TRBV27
CASSVVMTGELFF
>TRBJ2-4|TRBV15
CATSRPKGQGNVDIQYF
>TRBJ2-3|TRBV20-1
CSARSVASGSTDTQYF